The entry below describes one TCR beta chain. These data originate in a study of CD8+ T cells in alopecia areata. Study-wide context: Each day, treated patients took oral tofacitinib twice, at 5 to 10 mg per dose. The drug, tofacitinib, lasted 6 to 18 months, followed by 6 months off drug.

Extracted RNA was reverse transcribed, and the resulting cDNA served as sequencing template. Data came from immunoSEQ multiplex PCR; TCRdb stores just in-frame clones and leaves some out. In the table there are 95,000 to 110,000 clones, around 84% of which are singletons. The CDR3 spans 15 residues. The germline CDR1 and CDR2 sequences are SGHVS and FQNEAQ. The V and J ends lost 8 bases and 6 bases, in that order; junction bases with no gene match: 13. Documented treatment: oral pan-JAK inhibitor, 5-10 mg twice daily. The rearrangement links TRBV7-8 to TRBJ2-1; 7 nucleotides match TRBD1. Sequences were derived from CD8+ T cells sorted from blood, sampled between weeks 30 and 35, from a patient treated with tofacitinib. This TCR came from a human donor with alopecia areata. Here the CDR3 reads CASDTGQAGGNEQFF. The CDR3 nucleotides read TGTGCCAGCGACACCGGACAGGCCGGCGGCAATGAGCAGTTCTTC.